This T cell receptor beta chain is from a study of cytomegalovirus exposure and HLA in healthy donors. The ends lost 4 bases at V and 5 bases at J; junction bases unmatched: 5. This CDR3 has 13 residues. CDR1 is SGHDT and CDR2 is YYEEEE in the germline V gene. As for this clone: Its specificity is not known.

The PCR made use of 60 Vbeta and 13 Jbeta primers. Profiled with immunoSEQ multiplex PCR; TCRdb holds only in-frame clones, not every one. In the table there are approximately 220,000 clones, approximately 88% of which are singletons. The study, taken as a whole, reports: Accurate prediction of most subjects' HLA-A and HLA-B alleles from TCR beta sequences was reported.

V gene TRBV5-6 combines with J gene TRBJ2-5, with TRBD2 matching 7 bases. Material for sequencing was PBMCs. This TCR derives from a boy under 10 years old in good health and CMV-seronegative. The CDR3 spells CASSGGLEETQYF. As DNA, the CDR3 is TGTGCCAGCAGCGGTGGACTAGAGGAGACCCAGTACTTC.